One and the same sample provided the 2 T cell receptor beta chains below, sequenced in a study of STAT5B mutations in CD4+ large granular lymphocyte leukemia. Libraries were prepared by immunoSEQ multiplex PCR; TCRdb keeps only in-frame clonotypes and omits some of them. The repertoire holds roughly 30,000 clones, with 65% to 80% as singletons. Sequencing was performed on CD4+ T cells from blood buffy coats. These receptors came from a human donor in good health.

The V gene is TRBV27, the J gene TRBJ2-5; 8 bases agree with TRBD2. V was clipped by 1 base and J by 4 bases; unmatched bases: 8. The CDR3 spans 16 residues. Germline CDR1 is MNHEY and CDR2 is SMNVEV (reference sequence). As DNA, the CDR3 is TGTGCCAGCAGTTTATGGGGTTCCGGGGGGGGAGAGACCCAGTACTTC. This codes for CASSLWGSGGGETQYF.

The chain couples TRBV27 to TRBJ2-3; D possibly corresponds to TRBD2 (6 bases). CDR1 MNHEY and CDR2 SMNVEV come from the germline V gene (reference sequence). The CDR3 spans 13 residues. V shed 5 bases and J shed 2 bases, with 8 bases lying between them. The CDR3 nucleotides are TGTGCCAGCAGTGGGGGGACCACAGATACGCAGTATTTT. It codes for CASSGGTTDTQYF.